This T cell receptor beta chain was found in a study of post-analysis software for immune sequencing data. Germline values: CDR1 SEHNR, CDR2 FQNEAQ (reference sequence). The CDR3 covers 11 residues. V was clipped by 5 bases and J by 2 bases, with 4 bases between them. Study outcomes and limitations: Relative to controls, patients had 5 or 6 TRBV segments at higher frequency, with TRBV5-6, TRBV5-1 and TRBV20-1 among these.

Note on this clonotype: What it binds is not known.

Unique molecular identifiers tagged the TCR beta cDNA libraries. TCRdb reanalysed the PCR reads using MiXCR and keeps one entry per CDR3 protein. Of some 700,000 distinct CDR3 sequences listed, 59% are singletons. Material for sequencing was blood. This chain connects TRBV7-9 to TRBJ2-7; no clear D. The TCR sequence derives from a girl aged 2 to 9 with multiple sclerosis. CDR3 nucleotides: TGTGCCAGCAGCAAAGCCTACGAGCAGTACTTC. Translation: CASSKAYEQYF.